This T cell receptor (beta chain) was sequenced during a study of CD8+CD57+ T cells in acquired aplastic anemia (dated by TCRdb to the late 2010s). Background on the whole study: DNA extracted from sorted CD4+ and CD8+ cells had a mean of roughly 3 ug, with a range of roughly 0.2 to 27.4 ug. CD8+CD57+ expansion was defined as a frequency above the mean frequency observed in healthy subjects. What the research found in general, with its limitations: No significant difference in CD8+ Simpson's diversity was found between patients and healthy controls (P=0.060). Around 27 CD8+ CDR3 sequences were found in both patients and controls but appeared to be highly expressed in patients and within the immunodominant clones of the patients.

For this clonotype: It has no known antigen specificity. Base quality data are lacking; no much larger clone is found one base away.

Flow cytometry had shown CD8+CD57+ cell expansion in the patients selected for sequencing. Severe acquired aplastic anemia was diagnosed in all patients according to International Study of Aplastic Anemia and Agranulocytosis and Camitta criteria. No patient had received any therapy when blood was sampled. The study deep-sequenced TCR repertoires of sorted CD4+ and CD8+ blood T cells from severe aplastic anemia patients and healthy subjects. Patients were enrolled under clinicaltrials.gov protocols 00001620, 01623167, 00001397, 00071045, 00081523 and 00961064 in the USA. Ficoll-Paque density gradient centrifugation was used to isolate peripheral blood mononuclear cells. Before DNA was extracted, CD4+ and CD8+ T cells were sorted using either FACS or magnetic beads. Genomic DNA served as template for TCR beta VDJ combination and CDR3 sequence profiling. TCR repertoire sequencing was run on an Illumina HiSeq 2000. In the paper's pipeline: Repertoires were assessed using TRBV/TRBJ rearrangement plots, CDR3 size and DJ length profiles, and Simpson's diversity index. The most abundant DNA sequence in the deep sequencing data was defined as the immunodominant clone. CDR3 amino acid sequences were screened for sharing across subjects and compared with published repertoires and the VDJdb database. The public sequencing data were trimmed at Q25 with fastp and processed into clonotypes with MiXCR by TCRdb, which kept only in-frame beta chains. Duplicate CDR3 protein sequences are folded into a single record with the most common DNA and genes. In this record, the V and J calls reflect TCRdb's handling and not the investigators' own analysis. Present in this sample are about 160,000 distinct CDR3 sequences, about 50% of which were seen just once. Under 35% of the sample goes to the ten largest clones.

The TCR sequence derives from a human donor with aplastic anemia. What was sequenced was sorted CD4+, CD8+, or CD8+CD57+ T cells (not recorded which) from PBMCs.

The CDR3 amino acid sequence is: CASSLTGENTEAFF. The nucleotide sequence is given as TGTGCCAGCAGTTTAACAGGGGAGAACACTGAAGCTTTCTTT. The V and J segments used are TRBV27 and TRBJ1-1; TRBD1 lines up with 7 middle nucleotides. V is pruned by 2 bases and J by 1 base, leaving 1 base of the junction without a gene match. There are 14 amino acids in the CDR3, from cysteine to phenylalanine inclusive. Kept here is only the CDR3 DNA, which spans 42 bases and is read in frame from base 1. The germline V gene (reference sequence) yields MNHEY for CDR1 and SMNVEV for CDR2.